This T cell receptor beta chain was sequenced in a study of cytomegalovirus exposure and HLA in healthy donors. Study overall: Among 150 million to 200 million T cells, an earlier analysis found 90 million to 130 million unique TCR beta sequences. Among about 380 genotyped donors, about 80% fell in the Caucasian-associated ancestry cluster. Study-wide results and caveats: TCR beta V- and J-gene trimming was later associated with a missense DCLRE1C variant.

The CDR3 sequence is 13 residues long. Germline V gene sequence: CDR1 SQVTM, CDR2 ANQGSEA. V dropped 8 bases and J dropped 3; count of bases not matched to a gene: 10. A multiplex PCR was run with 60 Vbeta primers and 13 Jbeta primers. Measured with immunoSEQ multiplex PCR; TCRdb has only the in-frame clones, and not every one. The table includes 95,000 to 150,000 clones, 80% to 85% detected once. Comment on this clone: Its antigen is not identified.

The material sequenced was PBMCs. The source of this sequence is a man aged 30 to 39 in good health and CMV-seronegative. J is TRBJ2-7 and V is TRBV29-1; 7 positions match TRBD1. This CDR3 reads CSTSTGAGYEQYF. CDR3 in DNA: TGCAGCACCTCTACAGGGGCGGGCTACGAGCAGTACTTC.